Below are 14 T cell receptor beta chains sequenced from a single sample in a study of T cells in Graves' hyperthyroidism and ophthalmopathy. From RNA transcripts, TCR beta CDR3 regions were amplified. During a first-round RT-PCR of the TCR CDR3, the HTBI primer set was used. TCRdb reprocessed the multiplex PCR reads via MiXCR and lists one record per CDR3 protein. The table includes 300,000 to 350,000 distinct CDR3 sequences, about 21% detected once. The specimen sequenced was blood. These receptors were obtained from a woman between 50 and 59 years old with Graves' hyperthyroidism.

On this clonotype: A much bigger clone sits one base away, suggesting this may be a read error. The chain is built from TRBV6-1 and TRBJ1-3, with D unclear. The CDR3 contains 15 residues. CDR1 is MNHNS and CDR2 is SASEGT in the germline V gene. V shed 7 bases and J shed 3 bases, with 16 bases lying between them. In DNA form, the CDR3 reads TGTGCCAGCACCGCTTCACTCAGTTTTGGAAACACCATATATTTT. It yields the protein CASTASLSFGNTIYF.

In this sample, this clonotype turned up once. A much larger clone differs by one base, so this may be a read error. The chain couples TRBV13 to TRBJ1-6, with a weak D call TRBD1 (5 bases). V lost 0 bases, J lost 8 bases, and 11 bases lay in between. Germline lookup yields CDR1 PRHDT and CDR2 FYEKMQ (reference sequence). CDR3 length: 15 amino acids. The CDR3 protein is CASSLGQRGDSPLHF. The CDR3 DNA reads as TGTGCCAGCAGCTTAGGACAGAGGGGAGATTCACCCCTCCACTTT.

This chain links TRBV12-3 or TRBV12-4 with TRBJ1-2; 7 positions match TRBD1. The CDR3 is made up of 15 amino acids. Unmatched junction bases numbered 11, after V lost 2 bases and J lost 8 bases. CDR3 sequence reads: CASSLLIGGVDGYTF. In DNA form, the CDR3 reads TGTGCCAGCAGTTTATTGATAGGGGGCGTTGACGGCTACACCTTC.

The chain recombines TRBV20-1 with TRBJ2-7, with no clear D. Germline V CDR1 and CDR2: DFQATT, SNEGSKA (reference sequence). The CDR3 totals 14 residues. Trimming left V 3 bases short and J 3 bases short, with 15 bases between. The CDR3 here is CSARGFRNDYEQYF. The CDR3 region has the DNA TGCAGTGCTAGGGGCTTCCGCAATGACTACGAGCAGTACTTC.

This clonotype was detected ten times or more. This chain uses TRBV6-1 with TRBJ2-1, with D possibly TRBD1 on 5 matching bases. Trimming cost V 10 bases and J 3 bases, with 16 bases left between them. The germline gives CDR1 MNHNS, CDR2 SASEGT. The length of the CDR3 is 14 residues. The CDR3 loop reads CATKQAPYYNEQFF. CDR3 nucleotide sequence: TGTGCCACCAAACAGGCGCCATACTACAATGAGCAGTTCTTC.

This clonotype was counted between two and nine times. The J gene is TRBJ2-5, the V gene TRBV18; D not certain. The CDR3 runs to 18 residues. Per the germline V gene, CDR1 is KGHSH and CDR2 is LQKENI. V was cut by 0 bases and J by 5 bases, with 22 bases left in between. The CDR3 region has the DNA TGTGCCAGCTCACCACCGATCAACCAGGTCCACGGGTGGGAGACCCAGTACTTC. The encoded protein is CASSPPINQVHGWETQYF.

This clonotype was recorded many times. The chain recombines TRBV20-1 with TRBJ2-5; D may be TRBD2 (6 bases). The CDR3 extends over 16 amino acids. V was cut by 5 bases and J by 3 bases, with 22 bases left in between. CDR1 and CDR2 from the germline V gene are DFQATT and SNEGSKA (reference sequence). The CDR3 region is CSAYPPRGSPKETQYF. The CDR3 bases are TGCAGTGCTTATCCCCCCCGGGGGAGCCCCAAAGAGACCCAGTACTTC.

About this clonotype: A read error may explain this, as a much larger clone is one base away. CDR3 nucleotide sequence: TGTGCCAACAGAACCGGGACTAGCGGGGGGTTAGTTTCCGATGAGCAGTTCTTC. This gives the protein CANRTGTSGGLVSDEQFF. This sequence joins TRBV27 and TRBJ2-1, with 15 nucleotides matching TRBD2. The J segment lost 8 bases and the V segment lost 10 bases, leaving 18 bases of the junction unmatched. There are 18 residues in the CDR3. The V gene's germline CDR1 is MNHEY and CDR2 SMNVEV (reference sequence).

This chain joins TRBV20-1 and TRBJ2-7; D is unresolved. The CDR3 sequence is 12 residues long. Germline assignment: CDR1 DFQATT and CDR2 SNEGSKA (reference sequence). V lost 3 bases to trimming and J lost 3 bases, with 9 bases between them. CDR3: CSASVSGYEQYF. CDR3 nucleotides: TGCAGTGCTAGCGTGTCAGGCTACGAGCAGTACTTC.

This clonotype was seen at least ten times. The J gene is TRBJ2-5, the V gene TRBV7-3, with D hard to call. Trimming cost V 1 base and J 4 bases, with 7 bases left between them. The germline CDR1 and CDR2 sequences are SGHTA and FQGTGA. The CDR3 totals 13 residues. CDR3 in amino acids: CASSLIVGETQYF. CDR3 nucleotide sequence: TGTGCCAGCAGCTTAATAGTTGGAGAGACCCAGTACTTC.

The rearrangement joins TRBV5-1 to TRBJ2-1; D gene ambiguous. Germline lookup yields CDR1 SGHRS and CDR2 YFSETQ. V lost 2 bases to trimming and J lost 7 bases, with 7 bases between them. The CDR3 runs to 12 residues. CDR3 amino acids: CASSLPPNEQFF. In DNA form, the CDR3 reads TGCGCCAGCAGCTTACCCCCAAATGAGCAGTTCTTC.

In regard to this clonotype: One junction end does not reproduce the germline sequence, and a read error may be involved. The chain is built from TRBV5-1 and TRBJ2-7; D possibly corresponds to TRBD2 (6 bases). The CDR3 is 13 residues long. The germline CDR1 and CDR2 sequences are SGHRS and YFSETQ. The CDR3 is CASTGGNSYEQYF. CDR3 DNA: TGTGCCAGTACCGGGGGTAACTCCTACGAGCAGTACTTC.

V usage is TRBV28 and J usage is TRBJ1-1; possibly TRBD1 for D (5 bases). Per the germline V gene, CDR1 is MDHEN and CDR2 is SYDVKM. V lost 3 bases and J 5 bases, leaving 13 bases between the germline ends. CDR3 length: 14 amino acids. The CDR3 DNA reads TGTGCCAGCAGTTTTCAGGGAGGAAGTACTGAAGCTTTCTTT. It is translated as CASSFQGGSTEAFF.

The chain combines TRBV7-2 with TRBJ2-2; possible D gene TRBD2, 5 bases. V gave up 2 bases and J gave up 3 bases, with 7 bases separating them. The V gene's germline CDR1 is SGHTA and CDR2 FQGNSA. CDR3 length: 14 amino acids. CDR3 nucleotides: TGTGCCAGCAGCTTACAGCGGCACACCGGGGAGCTGTTTTTT. Protein: CASSLQRHTGELFF.